What follows describes a single TCR beta chain. Methods used by the authors: Counts of nucleated cells, estimated from reference gene primer amplification, were obtained. The data were produced by immunoSEQ multiplex PCR, yet TCRdb's version contains in-frame clones alone and is incomplete. Clone size and V and J calls were adopted from that table, with D and trimming inferred from the DNA. The sample yields a few hundred thousand clones, over 75% seen once. The data are from a study of blood T cell repertoires in COVID-19. Study-wide context: Specimens from acute and convalescent COVID-19 originated in the United States, Italy and Spain.

Participants, about 18 to 100 years old, spanned around 25 US areas. Cohort 3 recovered donors had two negative PCRs, clearance, or symptom resolution. The TCR comes from a woman younger than 35 who had recovered from COVID-19. The material sequenced was PBMCs or T cells enriched from blood (not recorded which).

The CDR3 region is CASSLAGTDNEQFF. CDR3 DNA: TGTGCCAGCAGCTTAGCCGGGACAGATAATGAGCAGTTCTTC. V usage is TRBV7-9 and J usage is TRBJ2-1; 7 bases agree with TRBD1. The germline V gene encodes CDR1 SEHNR and CDR2 FQNEAQ (reference sequence). V lost 0 bases to trimming and J lost 7 bases; unmatched junction nucleotides: 3. The CDR3 runs 14 residues.